This entry lists 13 T cell receptor beta chains sequenced from one sample in a study of T cells in localized non-small cell lung cancer. Data came from immunoSEQ multiplex PCR; TCRdb stores just in-frame clones and leaves some out. This sample yields some 2,600 clones, of which about 18% are seen a single time; 10% to 15% belongs to the top ten. The sequencing here drew on lung tumor tissue, taken before any cancer treatment. These receptors all stem from a woman aged 40-69 years with stage II lung adenocarcinoma.

The chain links TRBV9 to TRBJ2-3, with D perhaps matching TRBD1 (6 bases). This CDR3 has 13 residues. Germline CDR1 and CDR2: SGDLS and YYNGEE. The germline V and J ends were trimmed by 6 bases and 3 bases, with 11 bases remaining between them. The CDR3 DNA sequence: TGTGCCAGCAACAGGGTGCGAACAGATACGCAGTATTTT. Translating it yields CASNRVRTDTQYF. The variable domain in full, with the rest retrieved from reference TRBV9 and TRBJ2-3, is DSGVTQTPKHLITATGQRVTLRCSPRSGDLSVYWYQQSLDQGLQFLIQYYNGEERAKGNILERFSAQQFPDLHSELNLSSLELGDSALYFCASNRVRTDTQYFGPGTRLTVL.

This clone is medium-sized within its sample. V gene TRBV11-3 combines with J gene TRBJ1-2, with D perhaps matching TRBD1 (5 bases). CDR3 size: 15 residues. CDR1 is SGHNT and CDR2 is YENEEA in the germline V gene. The V and J ends lost 3 bases and 8 bases respectively, with 19 bases between them. The CDR3 DNA sequence: TGTGCCAGCAGCTTGGGGGGTAGGGCTGTGGTAGGCTACACCTTC. Its protein product is CASSLGGRAVVGYTF.

The chain uses TRBV19 and TRBJ1-6; TRBD1 matches at 8 bases. The CDR3 is 15 residues long. The ends lost 1 base at V and 7 bases at J; junction bases unmatched: 3. CDR1 and CDR2 (germline): LNHDA, SQIVND (reference sequence). The DNA of the CDR3 is TGTGCCAGTAGTATAGGGACAGGGTTCAATTCACCCCTCCACTTT. As protein: CASSIGTGFNSPLHF.

This clone is termed large (0.1 to 1%). This CDR3 reads CASSLLDRGIETQYF. CDR3 DNA: TGTGCCAGCAGCTTACTGGACAGGGGGATAGAGACCCAGTACTTC. This chain uses TRBV11-3 with TRBJ2-5; 10 bases agree with TRBD1. The CDR3 length is 15 residues. V was clipped by 2 bases and J by 4 bases; unmatched bases: 4. In germline, CDR1 is SGHNT, CDR2 YENEEA.

This sequence joins TRBV18 and TRBJ2-3; 9 nucleotides agree with TRBD2. J gave up 5 bases and V 2 bases, and 8 bases lay outside the gene matches. There are 16 residues in the CDR3. Germline loops: CDR1 KGHSH, CDR2 LQKENI. In nucleotides, the CDR3 is TGTGCCAGCTCACCAAGAGGAAGCGGGGGGCAAGATACGCAGTATTTT. Translated, it gives CASSPRGSGGQDTQYF. The full variable domain, in which reference TRBV18 and TRBJ2-3 provide the parts outside the CDR3, is NAGVMQNPRHLVRRRGQEARLRCSPMKGHSHVYWYRQLPEEGLKFMVYLQKENIIDESGMPKERFSAEFPKEGPSILRIQQVVRGDSAAYFCASSPRGSGGQDTQYFGPGTRLTVL.

This clone was observed a few times. The rearrangement links TRBV28 to TRBJ2-7; no definite D call. Germline CDR1 reads MDHEN; CDR2 reads SYDVKM. CDR3 length: 12 amino acids. The V end was cut by 5 bases, the J end by 5 bases, with 10 bases between. In nucleotides, the CDR3 is TGTGCCAGCAGTCTGTACTACCACGAGCAGTACTTC. This gives the protein CASSLYYHEQYF.

This clone has just a few counts. The rearrangement joins TRBV11-3 to TRBJ2-3; 9 bases agree with TRBD2. The trim removed 2 bases at V and 4 bases at J, leaving 4 bases unmatched. The CDR3 is made up of 15 amino acids. Germline lookup yields CDR1 SGHNT and CDR2 YENEEA. CDR3 amino acids: CASSLSLAGPDTQYF. The CDR3 DNA sequence: TGTGCCAGCAGCTTATCACTAGCGGGCCCAGATACGCAGTATTTT.

Remarks on this clone: An end of the junction does not agree with germline; a read error may underlie this. The rearrangement uses TRBV6-8 and TRBJ2-3; the match to TRBD2 covers 10 bases. CDR3 length equals 15 residues. CDR1 and CDR2 from the germline V gene are MNHGY and SAAAGT. CDR3 sequence (DNA): TGTGCCAGCAGTGACTCAGCGGGGGGGCCAGATACGCAGTATTTT. Amino acid sequence: CASSDSAGGPDTQYF.

In this sample, this clone turned up a few times. The J gene is TRBJ2-5, the V gene TRBV28; 10 bases are shared with TRBD1. The V gene's germline CDR1 is MDHEN and CDR2 SYDVKM. This CDR3 is built from 20 residues. The V gene end was trimmed by 5 bases and the J gene end by 5 bases; junction bases not matched to a gene: 23. The CDR3 DNA follows: TGTGCCAGCAGTCAAGGGTGGTTAGGAACGGGACAGGGGCCGGAGGAGACCCAGTACTTC. This codes for CASSQGWLGTGQGPEETQYF.

The gene calls are TRBV5-1 and TRBJ2-7; 9 bases line up with TRBD1. The CDR3 spans 15 residues. Germline values: CDR1 SGHRS, CDR2 YFSETQ. J lost 1 base, V lost 3 bases, and 5 bases had no gene match. CDR3: CASSSGQGTSYEQYF. CDR3 DNA sequence: TGCGCCAGCAGCTCCGGACAGGGGACTTCCTACGAGCAGTACTTC. Full variable domain (missing parts from reference TRBV5-1 and TRBJ2-7): KAGVTQTPRYLIKTRGQQVTLSCSPISGHRSVSWYQQTPGQGLQFLFEYFSETQRNKGNFPGRFSGRQFSNSRSEMNVSTLELGDSALYLCASSSGQGTSYEQYFGPGTRLTVT.

This clone was seen more than once but under ten times. The chain carries TRBV7-2 and TRBJ2-5; 8 bases line up with TRBD1. Germline assignment: CDR1 SGHTA and CDR2 FQGNSA. CDR3 length: 13 amino acids. Losses at the gene ends were 5 bases for V and 1 base for J; bases not matched to a gene: 0. The CDR3 coding sequence is TGTGCCAGCAGCCAGGGGGCCCAAGAGACCCAGTACTTC. This encodes CASSQGAQETQYF.

This clone showed up just a few times. This rearrangement joins TRBV11-3 to TRBJ2-1; TRBD1 matches at 8 bases. The CDR3 extends over 14 amino acids. Germline V gene sequence: CDR1 SGHNT, CDR2 YENEEA. After removal of 4 bases from V and 7 bases from J, the junction contained 6 bases not matched to a gene. The CDR3 protein is CASSSYRGWNEQFF. Here the CDR3 DNA reads TGTGCCAGCAGCTCCTACAGGGGGTGGAATGAGCAGTTCTTC.

The chain joins TRBV6-8 to TRBJ1-2; D remains ambiguous. The CDR3 totals 12 residues. Germline V CDR1 and CDR2: MNHGY, SAAAGT. V lost 2 bases and J 8 bases, leaving 9 bases between the germline ends. The CDR3, as DNA: TGTGCCAGCAGTTACCCCCTCTACGGCTACACCTTC. Translation: CASSYPLYGYTF.